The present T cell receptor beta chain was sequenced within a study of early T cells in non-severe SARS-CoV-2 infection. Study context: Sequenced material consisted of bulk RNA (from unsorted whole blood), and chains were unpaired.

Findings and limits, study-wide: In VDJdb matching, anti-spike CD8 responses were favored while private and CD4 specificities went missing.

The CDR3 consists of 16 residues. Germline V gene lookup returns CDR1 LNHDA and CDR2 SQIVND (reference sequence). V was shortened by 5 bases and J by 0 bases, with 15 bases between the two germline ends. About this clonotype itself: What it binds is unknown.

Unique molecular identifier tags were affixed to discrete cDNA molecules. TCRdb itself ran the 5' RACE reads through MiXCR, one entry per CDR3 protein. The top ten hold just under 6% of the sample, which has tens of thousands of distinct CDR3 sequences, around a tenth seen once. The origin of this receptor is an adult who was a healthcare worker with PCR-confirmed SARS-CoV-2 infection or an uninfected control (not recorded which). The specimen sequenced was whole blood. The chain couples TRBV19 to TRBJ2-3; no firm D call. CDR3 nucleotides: TGTGCCAGTAGTTTGTCCGGCGAGCCTAGCACAGATACGCAGTATTTT. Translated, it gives CASSLSGEPSTDTQYF.